Detailed here is one T cell receptor (beta chain). Antigen specificity is unknown. The sample's treatment: roughly 10-day PBMC culture with coronavirus spike peptide pools or control peptides (ViraFEST assay). An Oncomine TCR Beta short-read assay was used to sequence the DNA from cultured CD4+ T cells. In TCRdb, the PCR reads were re-called with MiXCR into one record per CDR3 protein. The repertoire holds some 17,000 distinct CDR3 sequences, with 59% as singletons. Germline CDR1 and CDR2: SNHLY and FYNNEI. The CDR3 is made up of 15 amino acids. The trim removed 7 bases at V and 5 bases at J, leaving 11 bases unmatched. The data were obtained in a study of vaccination and CD4 T cells after COVID-19.

The chain carries TRBV2 and TRBJ2-5; 9 bases map to TRBD2. The source is a human donor who had recovered from COVID-19. The sample here was CD4+ T cells from blood, cultured in vitro, taken after SARS-CoV-2 vaccination. The CDR3: CASILTSGRSETQYF. CDR3 nucleotide sequence: TGTGCCAGCATTCTAACTAGCGGGCGTAGTGAGACCCAGTACTTC.